This TCR beta chain was found in a study of Graves' ophthalmopathy and Graves' hyperthyroidism. Study summary: Researchers classed hyperthyroidism as stable given no ophthalmopathy within 18 months of follow-up. General study points: Most expanded thyroid clonotypes above 0.001 frequency also appeared in blood.

This clonotype was seen many times. Its antigen is as yet unknown. RNA transcripts yielded amplified TCR beta CDR3 regions. RT-PCR in the first round used HTBI primers; a second-round multiplex PCR followed. TCRdb re-derived calls from the multiplex PCR reads in MiXCR, one entry per CDR3 protein. The sample contains around 1.1 million distinct CDR3 sequences, 35% to 45% of which appear only once. The CDR3 consists of 16 residues. Trimming took 0 bases from V and 0 from J, leaving 12 bases between them. Germline CDR1 is SGDLS and CDR2 is YYNGEE. V gene TRBV9 combines with J gene TRBJ1-1, with D tentatively TRBD1 (6 bases). The sample consisted of peripheral blood or thyroid tissue (not recorded which). The receptor was derived from an adult man with Graves' hyperthyroidism. The CDR3 loop is CASSVEGEQMNTEAFF. Written as DNA, the CDR3 is TGTGCCAGCAGCGTAGAGGGGGAACAGATGAACACTGAAGCTTTCTTT.